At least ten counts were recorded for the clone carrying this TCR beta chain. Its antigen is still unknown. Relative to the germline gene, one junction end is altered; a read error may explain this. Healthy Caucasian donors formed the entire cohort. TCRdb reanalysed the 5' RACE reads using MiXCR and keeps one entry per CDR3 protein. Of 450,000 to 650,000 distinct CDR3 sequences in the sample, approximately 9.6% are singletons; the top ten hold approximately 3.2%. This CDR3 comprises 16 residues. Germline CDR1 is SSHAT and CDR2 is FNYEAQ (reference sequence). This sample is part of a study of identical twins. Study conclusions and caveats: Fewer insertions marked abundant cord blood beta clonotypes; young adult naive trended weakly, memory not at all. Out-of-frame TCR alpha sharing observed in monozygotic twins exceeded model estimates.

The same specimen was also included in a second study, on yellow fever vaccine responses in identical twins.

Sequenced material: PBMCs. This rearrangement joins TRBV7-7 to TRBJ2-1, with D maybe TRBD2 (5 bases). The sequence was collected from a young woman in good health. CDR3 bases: TGTGCTAGCAGCACTGGATCGGGGAGCTCCTACAATGAGCAGTTCTTC. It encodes CASSTGSGSSYNEQFF.